This record covers a single T cell receptor beta chain. This clone was seen a handful of times. No cognate antigen has been identified for it. Nothing much larger sits one base from this clone, and base qualities are not available. Other DNA sequences within the sample encode an identical CDR3. The CDR3 runs 14 amino acids, cysteine and phenylalanine included. Only the CDR3 DNA is retained, 42 bases long and in frame from the first base. The germline V gene supplies CDR1 MNHNS and CDR2 SASEGT. The trim is 6 bases for V and 2 bases for J, with a gap of 13 bases between the germline ends. Using the deep immunoSEQ assay, TCR CDR3 regions were amplified from genomic DNA by multiplex PCR. Genomic DNA extracted from each cell subset was distributed evenly over all wells of several immunoSEQ 96-well plates, and each plate served as one replicate. For sorted subsets, around 200 ng genomic DNA, equal to 30,000 or so T cell genomes, was loaded into each replicate PCR. The purified libraries were quantified using a Qubit 3.0 fluorometer, sized with a Bioanalyzer 2100, and then quantified again using the KAPA Library Quantification kit. Every immunoSEQ 96-well plate was sequenced on a separate single-read 150-cycle Illumina NextSeq 550 flow cell. The paper's processing steps were these. Because the immunoSEQ output held only junctional sequences and lacked quality scores, the filtering could not match the filtering applied to full-length reads. To assign V/J genes and CDR3, sequences were annotated using PyIR, a Python wrapper for IgBLAST v1.9, with IMGT germline references. Any read was removed if the V/J assignment was weak (E-value above 1e-6), the CDR3 was missing, or the read contained stop codons, out-of-frame junctions, or ambiguous translated residues. V3J clonotypes were defined as sequences sharing the same inferred V gene, J gene, and CDR3 amino acid sequence. Percentage overlap between repertoires was computed as shared unique clonotypes divided by the size of the smaller repertoire. Three approaches were used to assess repertoire richness: RTK rarefaction, the Chao1 estimator, and Recon v2.1 estimates of unobserved clonotypes. OLGA was used to compute generation probabilities for all TCRbeta clonotypes that the gDNA method yielded from several donors. TCRdb limited this immuneACCESS table to in-frame rearrangements with V and J called. A share of clones is missing; checked studies link under half to unresolved V genes, and the rest is unexplained. V and J calls and clone size are as listed in that table; D and trimming were resolved from the DNA. Counted in this sample were 650,000 to 750,000 clones; approximately 79% of them appeared once. Roughly 1.8% of the sample belongs to the ten largest clones.

The sample is drawn from a study of shared clonotypes between healthy human individuals (dated by TCRdb to 2020 to 2022). Turning to the overall study: The cohort included a few men and two women between 18 and 49 years of age. To increase sequencing depth and limit assay-specific biases, different laboratories used diverse techniques to prepare libraries and sequence TCR repertoires. Between about 0.8 and 9.5 billion PBMCs per donor were obtained by leukapheresis. To estimate repertoire size and how much clonotypes are shared between individuals, the study performed deep sequencing of blood TCR repertoires from 4 to 6 healthy adults. For each donor, CD4 naive and CD4 memory were each run on three plates, CD8 naive on two plates, and CD8 memory on one plate. Here is what the overall study found, with its caveats: Because the study included a small number of donors, the genetic and exposure-history diversity represented was limited. Even with the large sequencing depth, rarefaction of the sorted-subset datasets indicated that sequencing was incomplete. Larger estimated clonotype richness was generally found for naive subsets than for memory subsets. Sampling was limited to blood, and TCR repertoires in tissue likely differ from TCR repertoires in blood. Higher generation probabilities were observed for clonotypes shared by all four sorted-subset donors than for non-shared clonotypes. Pairwise subsampling indicated that sequencing depth was expected to affect the degree of clonotype sharing among donors. Across a handful of donors, roughly 5.1% of naive CD4, around 3.3% of naive CD8, under 2.5% of memory CD4, and approximately 0.4% of memory CD8 clonotypes were shared.

The donors were healthy, HIV-negative adults who had no recently reported acute infections or vaccinations. All donors were Caucasian adults living in Nashville, Tennessee, USA. CD4+ T cells were enriched through magnetic negative selection, after which naive cells were positively selected on CD45RA and the remaining negative fraction served as the memory subset. After blood collection by leukapheresis, PBMCs were isolated using Ficoll-Histopaque density gradient centrifugation and then cryopreserved in the vapor phase of liquid nitrogen. Analytical flow cytometry was used to check the purity and quantity of every magnetically sorted T cell population. Genomic DNA was isolated from every sorted fraction and measured by UV absorbance on a Nanodrop 2000c.

Here the chain combines TRBV6-1 and TRBJ2-5; the D segment is perhaps TRBD1 or TRBD2, each sharing 5 matched bases. The sequencing input was memory CD4+ T cells sorted from blood. The cell subset or site label corresponds to: CD45RA-negative fraction. The sequence was collected from a woman aged 30 to 39 in good health. In nucleotides, the sequence is TGTGCCAGCAGGGACTTTGGGGGTCAAGAGACCCAGTACTTC. This is translated as CASRDFGGQETQYF.